The 26 T cell receptor beta chains given below trace back to one sample, sequenced in a study of cytomegalovirus exposure and HLA in healthy donors. PCR primers comprised 60 Vbeta and 13 Jbeta primers. Libraries were prepared by immunoSEQ multiplex PCR; TCRdb keeps only in-frame clonotypes and omits some of them. The repertoire consists of about 170,000 clones, with roughly 80% occurring once and the leading ten covering around 0.8%. Sequencing was performed on PBMCs. The receptors originated from a woman aged 18-35 years in good health and CMV-seronegative.

To note about this clone: Germline is not matched at one junction end, which may reflect a read error. The chain has TRBV19 and TRBJ1-2; 8 bases line up with TRBD1. Germline V gives CDR1 LNHDA, CDR2 SQIVND (reference sequence). The CDR3 consists of 14 residues. CDR3 in DNA: TGTGCCAGCAGTAAGGACAGGGCTAACTATGGCTACACCTTC. Protein: CASSKDRANYGYTF.

This rearrangement joins TRBV5-1 to TRBJ2-6, with a possible D match to TRBD1 (6 bases). Germline CDR1 reads SGHRS; CDR2 reads YFSETQ. Trimming took 5 bases from V and 0 from J, leaving 15 bases between them. The CDR3 runs 17 residues. In nucleotides, the CDR3 is TGCGCCAGCAGACCCACAGGGAAACCCTCTGGGGCCAACGTCCTGACTTTC. Its protein product is CASRPTGKPSGANVLTF.

The chain joins TRBV5-6 to TRBJ2-7, with TRBD2 identical over 7 bases. V dropped 10 bases and J dropped 4; count of bases not matched to a gene: 11. This CDR3 is 13 amino acids long. Germline CDR1 is SGHDT and CDR2 is YYEEEE. CDR3 sequence: CASRLADRYEQYF. The CDR3 bases are TGTGCCTCCCGCCTAGCGGACCGTTACGAGCAGTACTTC. Variable domain in full (rest from reference TRBV5-6 and TRBJ2-7): DAGVTQSPTHLIKTRGQQVTLRCSPKSGHDTVSWYQQALGQGPQFIFQYYEEEERQRGNFPDRFSGHQFPNYSSELNVNALLLGDSALYLCASRLADRYEQYFGPGTRLTVT.

This sequence joins TRBV2 and TRBJ2-5; 9 bases are shared with TRBD1. From germline, CDR1 is SNHLY and CDR2 FYNNEI. The V gene end was trimmed by 6 bases and the J gene end by 6 bases; junction bases not matched to a gene: 14. The CDR3 is made up of 16 amino acids. CDR3 amino acids: CASRATGQGKGKTQYF. CDR3 sequence (DNA): TGTGCCAGCAGGGCAACGGGACAGGGAAAGGGGAAGACCCAGTACTTC.

V is TRBV28 and J is TRBJ2-7; 13 bases agree with TRBD2. Germline CDR1 reads MDHEN; CDR2 reads SYDVKM. The CDR3 extends over 15 amino acids. Trimming at V came to 4 bases and at J to 6 bases, leaving 6 bases not matched to a gene. The CDR3 DNA sequence: TGTGCCAGCAGTTACGCCGGGACTAGCGGGATCGAGCAGTACTTC. Encoded protein: CASSYAGTSGIEQYF.

The chain joins TRBV9 to TRBJ2-1; 7 nucleotides line up with TRBD2. Germline V gives CDR1 SGDLS, CDR2 YYNGEE. The ends lost 0 bases at V and 5 bases at J; junction bases unmatched: 14. CDR3 length equals 18 residues. The chain's CDR3 is CASSVATPAGRGHNEQFF. CDR3 coding DNA: TGTGCCAGCAGCGTAGCTACCCCTGCAGGGAGGGGACACAATGAGCAGTTCTTC.

The V and J genes are TRBV9 and TRBJ2-7; D gene uncertain. CDR3 length: 14 residues. Trimming cost V 7 bases and J 2 bases, with 16 bases left between them. Per germline, CDR1 SGDLS and CDR2 YYNGEE. CDR3 coding DNA: TGTGCCAGCCGTGTCAGATACCAAACCTACGAGCAGTACTTC. It encodes CASRVRYQTYEQYF.

The rearrangement links TRBV6-1 to TRBJ2-5, with no clear D. Trimming left V 5 bases short and J 2 bases short, with 9 bases between. From germline, CDR1 is MNHNS and CDR2 SASEGT. This CDR3 has 13 amino acids. The CDR3, as DNA: TGTGCCAGCAGTATAGGCGGACAAGAGACCCAGTACTTC. Encoded protein: CASSIGGQETQYF.

This CDR3 is CASSLAQDTQYF. The DNA of the CDR3 is TGCGCCAGCAGCTTGGCCCAAGATACGCAGTATTTT. The chain recombines TRBV5-1 with TRBJ2-3; no clear D gene. CDR1 and CDR2 (germline): SGHRS, YFSETQ. CDR3 length equals 12 residues. V was trimmed by 0 bases and J by 5 bases, leaving 4 bases between them.

This clone was counted only a few times. The chain recombines TRBV7-8 with TRBJ2-3; TRBD2 aligns across 10 bases. V dropped 0 bases and J dropped 1; count of bases not matched to a gene: 1. Germline lookup yields CDR1 SGHVS and CDR2 FQNEAQ. CDR3 length: 16 residues. This chain's CDR3 is CASSLALAGGTDTQYF. DNA of the CDR3: TGTGCCAGCAGCTTAGCGCTAGCGGGGGGCACAGATACGCAGTATTTT.

The V call is TRBV6-6, the J call TRBJ1-1, with no clear D. CDR3 length: 12 amino acids. Between the trimmed V and J ends, which lost 2 bases and 6 bases, there was a span of 7 bases. Germline CDR1 is MNHNY and CDR2 is SVGAGI (reference sequence). This CDR3 reads CASSYTLAEAFF. The CDR3 DNA follows: TGTGCCAGCAGTTACACTCTCGCTGAAGCTTTCTTT.

The CDR3 is CASSSQGARNQPQHF. CDR3 bases: TGTGCCAGCAGTTCACAGGGGGCACGTAATCAGCCCCAGCATTTT. The chain has TRBV27 and TRBJ1-5; 9 bases line up with TRBD1. Germline lookup yields CDR1 MNHEY and CDR2 SMNVEV (reference sequence). The V gene end was trimmed by 4 bases and the J gene end by 4 bases; junction bases not matched to a gene: 5. CDR3 length equals 15 residues.

This clone was counted a single time. V is TRBV19 and J is TRBJ2-7; 9 bases agree with TRBD2. The CDR3 covers 14 residues. V lost 4 bases, J lost 4 bases, and 5 bases stayed unmatched. The V gene's germline CDR1 is LNHDA and CDR2 SQIVND (reference sequence). CDR3 residues: CASSTTSGPYEQYF. The CDR3 region has the DNA TGTGCCAGTAGTACGACTAGCGGACCGTACGAGCAGTACTTC.

V is TRBV25-1 and J is TRBJ2-2, with a possible D match to TRBD1 (6 bases). Trimming cost V 2 bases and J 3 bases, with 10 bases left between them. The germline gives CDR1 MGHDK, CDR2 SYGVNS. CDR3 length: 15 amino acids. CDR3 protein: CASSEGGADTGELFF. DNA of the CDR3: TGTGCCAGCAGTGAAGGGGGCGCCGACACCGGGGAGCTGTTTTTT.

V and J are TRBV7-9 and TRBJ1-5; 7 bases line up with TRBD1. Germline V gives CDR1 SEHNR, CDR2 FQNEAQ (reference sequence). The CDR3 covers 16 residues. The trim removed 4 bases at V and 7 bases at J, leaving 13 bases unmatched. CDR3 protein: CASSSPDRPTDQPQHF. The CDR3 DNA sequence: TGTGCCAGCAGCTCGCCGGACAGGCCGACCGACCAGCCCCAGCATTTT. The variable domain in full, with the rest retrieved from reference TRBV7-9 and TRBJ1-5, is DTGVSQNPRHKITKRGQNVTFRCDPISEHNRLYWYRQTLGQGPEFLTYFQNEAQLEKSRLLSDRFSAERPKGSFSTLEIQRTEQGDSAMYLCASSSPDRPTDQPQHFGDGTRLSIL.

Turning to this clone: Other nucleotide sequences from this sample produce the same CDR3. This sequence joins TRBV9 and TRBJ2-3; 7 bases match TRBD2. This CDR3 comprises 14 residues. V was pared by 0 bases and J by 3 bases, with 1 base of the junction left unmatched. Germline V gene sequence: CDR1 SGDLS, CDR2 YYNGEE. CDR3 sequence reads: CASSVVGGTDTQYF. In DNA form, the CDR3 reads TGTGCCAGCAGCGTAGTGGGGGGGACAGATACGCAGTATTTT.

J is TRBJ1-2 and V is TRBV10-3; tentative D call: TRBD1 (6 bases). Germline V lookup: CDR1 ENHRY, CDR2 SYGVKD. This CDR3 has 13 residues. The germline V and J ends were trimmed by 5 bases and 7 bases, with 14 bases remaining between them. The CDR3, as DNA: TGTGCCATCAGTTCGGACAGAAATGGTGGCTACACCTTC. Encoded protein: CAISSDRNGGYTF.

This clone was picked up a small number of times. The gene calls are TRBV6-5 and TRBJ2-3; D is possibly TRBD1 (6 bases). The V gene lost 10 bases and the J gene lost 0 bases, with 11 bases spanning the gap. The CDR3 runs to 13 residues. Per germline, CDR1 MNHEY and CDR2 SVGAGI. The CDR3 is CAKGQFSTDTQYF. The CDR3 nucleotides are TGTGCCAAAGGACAGTTCAGCACAGATACGCAGTATTTT.

The chain joins TRBV15 to TRBJ1-2; 7 nucleotides agree with TRBD1. CDR3 length: 20 amino acids. Unmatched junction bases numbered 18, after V lost 0 bases and J lost 2 bases. CDR1 is LNHNV, CDR2 YYDKDF, per germline (reference sequence). The CDR3 DNA reads TGTGCCACCAGCAGAGATCTTTCCTACATATTTCGGGACAGCAACTATGGCTACACCTTC. This gives the protein CATSRDLSYIFRDSNYGYTF.

The chain recombines TRBV5-1 with TRBJ2-5, with 8 bases identical to TRBD1. The J call could be wrong; TRBJ2-7 is a better fit for the DNA end. CDR3 length: 14 residues. CDR1 and CDR2 (germline): SGHRS, YFSETQ. The CDR3 here is CASSSRQGRYEQYF. The CDR3 DNA reads TGCGCCAGCAGCTCCCGACAGGGGCGTTACGAGCAGTACTTC.

This chain joins TRBV4-2 and TRBJ2-7; D possibly corresponds to TRBD2 (5 bases). Trimming removed 0 bases from V and 3 bases from J, with 12 bases in between. The CDR3 spans 15 residues. Germline values: CDR1 LGHNA, CDR2 YNFKEQ. CDR3 loop: CASSQEPGNLYEQYF. CDR3 nucleotide sequence: TGTGCCAGCAGCCAAGAACCCGGGAACCTCTACGAGCAGTACTTC.

The V call is TRBV28, the J call TRBJ1-5, with 7 bases that match TRBD1. The CDR3 loop spans 15 amino acids. CDR1 is MDHEN and CDR2 is SYDVKM in the germline V gene. J lost 7 bases, V lost 6 bases, and 12 bases had no gene match. In DNA form, the CDR3 reads TGTGCCAGCAGCCCGACAGGGAGCCATCACCAGCCCCAGCATTTT. It yields the protein CASSPTGSHHQPQHF.

The V call is TRBV27, the J call TRBJ2-5; D perhaps matches TRBD2 (5 bases). The V gene's germline CDR1 is MNHEY and CDR2 SMNVEV (reference sequence). The CDR3 is 13 residues long. The V end was cut by 6 bases, the J end by 0 bases, with 8 bases between. The CDR3 bases are TGTGCCAGCAGGTCGGACTACCAAGAGACCCAGTACTTC. Translating it yields CASRSDYQETQYF.

The chain joins TRBV5-8 to TRBJ2-5, with 14 bases matching TRBD2. Germline lookup yields CDR1 SGHTS and CDR2 YDEGEE. V dropped 6 bases and J dropped 5; count of bases not matched to a gene: 12. This CDR3 comprises 17 residues. CDR3 sequence: CASTRGGTSGSWETQYF. The CDR3 nucleotides are TGTGCCAGCACCCGAGGGGGGACTAGCGGGAGTTGGGAGACCCAGTACTTC.

This clone appeared many times. DNA of the CDR3: TGTGCCAGCAGTTTCGACCTCGGGAGTCCCTACGAGCAGTACTTC. As protein: CASSFDLGSPYEQYF. V and J are TRBV27 and TRBJ2-7; D may be TRBD2 (6 bases). CDR1 is MNHEY and CDR2 is SMNVEV in the germline V gene (reference sequence). Trimming took 3 bases from V and 2 from J, leaving 14 bases between them. The CDR3 is 15 amino acids.

V usage is TRBV7-2 and J usage is TRBJ2-7; D ambiguous. The CDR3 consists of 14 residues. Per the germline V gene, CDR1 is SGHTA and CDR2 is FQGNSA. V gave up 5 bases and J gave up 2 bases, with 13 bases separating them. The CDR3 region has the DNA TGTGCCAGCAGCCCCTCCCGCGGAACCTACGAGCAGTACTTC. Its translation: CASSPSRGTYEQYF.